This T cell receptor beta chain originates from a study of beta chain features in type 1 diabetes. General observations from the study: In cDNA sequencing, cells with high TCR expression could be over-represented. Type 1 diabetes patients showed fewer insertions and more deletions at VDJ junctions.

The CDR3 totals 12 residues. Trimming shortened V by 8 bases and J by 2 bases, and 8 bases separated the two germline ends. Germline values: CDR1 MNHEY, CDR2 SVGAGI. Expressed TCRB transcripts got sequenced, as all isolated RNA was reverse transcribed. Some clones are missing from TCRdb's copy, which holds only in-frame ones; the method was immunoSEQ multiplex PCR. The sample holds some 300,000 clones; around 7.8% are singletons and the top ten take approximately 1%. With regard to this clone: Its matching antigen is unknown.

Every participating donor gave one draw, a heparinised blood sample averaging around 120 mL. Sequencing was performed on central memory CD4+ T cells from blood. This chain connects TRBV6-5 to TRBJ2-3; weak D call: TRBD1 (6 bases). This receptor was taken from a woman in her late teens or twenties in good health. The CDR3 region has the DNA TGTGCCAGCGGGGGCCCCACAGATACGCAGTATTTT. Its translation: CASGGPTDTQYF.